This T cell receptor (beta chain) is from a study of blood T cell repertoires in COVID-19. Looking at the study overall: Acute and convalescent COVID-19 samples came from the United States, Italy and Spain.

CDR1 is SQVTM and CDR2 is ANQGSEA in the germline V gene. Trimming pared 7 bases from V and 1 base from J, leaving 19 bases between. CDR3 length: 15 residues. Repertoires were generated with immunoSEQ multiplex PCR, while TCRdb's copy carries only in-frame clones and drops some. The sample has about 68,000 clones, more than 75% seen once. The sequence came from a woman aged 60-75 years with acute or convalescent COVID-19. The sequencing sample was made of peripheral blood. The rearrangement links TRBV29-1 to TRBJ1-1; tentative D call: TRBD1 (6 bases). CDR3 nucleotide sequence: TGCAGCGCTTTACCAGGACAGCCAGAGAACACTGAAGCTTTCTTT. This codes for CSALPGQPENTEAFF.